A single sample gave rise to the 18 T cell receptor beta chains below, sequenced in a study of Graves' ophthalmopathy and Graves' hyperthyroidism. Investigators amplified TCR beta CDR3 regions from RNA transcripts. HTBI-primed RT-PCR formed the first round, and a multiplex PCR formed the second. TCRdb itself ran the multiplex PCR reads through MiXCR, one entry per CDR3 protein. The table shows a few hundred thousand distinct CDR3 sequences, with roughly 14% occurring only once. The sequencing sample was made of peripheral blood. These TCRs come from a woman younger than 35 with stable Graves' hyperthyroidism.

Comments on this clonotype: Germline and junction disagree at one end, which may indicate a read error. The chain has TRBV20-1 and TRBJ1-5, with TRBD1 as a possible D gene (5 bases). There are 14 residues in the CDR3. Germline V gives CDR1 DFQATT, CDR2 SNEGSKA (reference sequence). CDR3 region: CSARVGEVGEPQRF. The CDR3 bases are TGCAGTGCTAGAGTGGGAGAGGTAGGGGAGCCCCAGCGTTTT.

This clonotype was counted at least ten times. CDR3 in DNA: TGTGCCAGCAGTGAACAGGGGGCTGGAGGGACTGAAGCTTTCTTT. As protein: CASSEQGAGGTEAFF. The rearrangement links TRBV6-1 to TRBJ1-1, with 8 nucleotides matching TRBD1. The CDR3 contains 15 residues. After removal of 2 bases from V and 5 bases from J, the junction contained 7 bases not matched to a gene. The germline gives CDR1 MNHNS, CDR2 SASEGT.

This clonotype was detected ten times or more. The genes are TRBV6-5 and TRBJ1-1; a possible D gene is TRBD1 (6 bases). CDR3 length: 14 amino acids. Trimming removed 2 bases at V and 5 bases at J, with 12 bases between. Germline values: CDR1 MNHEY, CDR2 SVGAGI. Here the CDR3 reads CASSYRLQGTEAFF. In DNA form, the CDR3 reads TGTGCCAGCAGTTACCGTCTCCAGGGGACTGAAGCTTTCTTT.

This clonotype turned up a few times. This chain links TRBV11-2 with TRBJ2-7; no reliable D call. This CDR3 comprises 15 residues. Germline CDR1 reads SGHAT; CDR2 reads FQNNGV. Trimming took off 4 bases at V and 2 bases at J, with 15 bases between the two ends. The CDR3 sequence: CASSSLKDGAYEQYF. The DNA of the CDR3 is TGTGCCAGCAGCTCTCTAAAGGACGGTGCCTACGAGCAGTACTTC.

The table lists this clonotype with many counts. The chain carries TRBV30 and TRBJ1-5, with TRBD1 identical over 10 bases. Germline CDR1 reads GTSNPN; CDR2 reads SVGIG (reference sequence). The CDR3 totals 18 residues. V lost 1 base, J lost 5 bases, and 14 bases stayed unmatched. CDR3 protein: CAWSDATPGQGRYQPQHF. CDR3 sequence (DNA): TGTGCCTGGAGTGACGCCACACCGGGACAGGGGAGGTATCAGCCCCAGCATTTT.

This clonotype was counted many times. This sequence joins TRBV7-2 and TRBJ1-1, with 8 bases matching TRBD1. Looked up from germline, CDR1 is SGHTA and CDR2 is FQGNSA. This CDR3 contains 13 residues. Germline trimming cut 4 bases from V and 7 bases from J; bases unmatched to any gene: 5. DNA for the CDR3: TGTGCCAGCAGCTCGACAGGGGATGGTGAAGCTTTCTTT. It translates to CASSSTGDGEAFF.

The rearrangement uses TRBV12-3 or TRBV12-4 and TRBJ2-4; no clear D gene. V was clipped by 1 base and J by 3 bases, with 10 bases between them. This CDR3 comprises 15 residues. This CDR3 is CASSLVGLGKNIQYF. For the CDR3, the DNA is TGTGCCAGCAGTTTAGTAGGGCTTGGCAAAAACATTCAGTACTTC.

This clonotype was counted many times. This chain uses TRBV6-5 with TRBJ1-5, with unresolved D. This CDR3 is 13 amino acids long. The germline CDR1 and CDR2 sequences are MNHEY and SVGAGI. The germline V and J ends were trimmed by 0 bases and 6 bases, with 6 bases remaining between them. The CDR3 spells CASSYSNGQPQHF. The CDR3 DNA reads TGTGCCAGCAGTTACTCGAATGGTCAGCCCCAGCATTTT.

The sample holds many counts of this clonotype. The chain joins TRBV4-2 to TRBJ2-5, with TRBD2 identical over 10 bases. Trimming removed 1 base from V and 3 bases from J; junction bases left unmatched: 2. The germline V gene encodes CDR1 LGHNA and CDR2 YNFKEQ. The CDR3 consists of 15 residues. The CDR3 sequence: CASSQGSGGEETQYF. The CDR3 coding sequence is TGTGCCAGCAGCCAAGGGAGCGGGGGGGAAGAGACCCAGTACTTC.

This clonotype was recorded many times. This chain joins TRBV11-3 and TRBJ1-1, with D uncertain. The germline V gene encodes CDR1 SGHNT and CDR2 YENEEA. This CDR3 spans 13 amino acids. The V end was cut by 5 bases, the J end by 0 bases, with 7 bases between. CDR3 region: CASSVILNTEAFF. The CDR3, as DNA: TGTGCCAGCAGCGTGATCTTGAACACTGAAGCTTTCTTT.

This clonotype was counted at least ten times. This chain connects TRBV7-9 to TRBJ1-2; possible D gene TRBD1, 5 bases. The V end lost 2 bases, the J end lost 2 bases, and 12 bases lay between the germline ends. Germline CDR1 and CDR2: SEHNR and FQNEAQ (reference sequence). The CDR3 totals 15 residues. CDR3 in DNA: TGTGCCAGCAGCTTAATCCAGGGCAAAAACTATGGCTACACCTTC. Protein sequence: CASSLIQGKNYGYTF.

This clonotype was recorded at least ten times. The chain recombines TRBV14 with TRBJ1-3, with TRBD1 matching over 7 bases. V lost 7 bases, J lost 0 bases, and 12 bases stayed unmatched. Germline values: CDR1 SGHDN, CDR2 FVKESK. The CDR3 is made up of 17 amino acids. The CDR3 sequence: CASNPRDSLHSGNTIYF. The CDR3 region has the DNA TGTGCCAGCAACCCCCGGGACAGTCTTCACTCTGGAAACACCATATATTTT.

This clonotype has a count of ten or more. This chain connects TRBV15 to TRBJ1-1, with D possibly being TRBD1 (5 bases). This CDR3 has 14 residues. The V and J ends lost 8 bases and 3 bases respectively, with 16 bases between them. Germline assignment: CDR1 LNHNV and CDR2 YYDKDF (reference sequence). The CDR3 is CATRRGAVDTEAFF. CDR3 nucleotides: TGTGCCACCCGACGAGGGGCGGTGGACACTGAAGCTTTCTTT.

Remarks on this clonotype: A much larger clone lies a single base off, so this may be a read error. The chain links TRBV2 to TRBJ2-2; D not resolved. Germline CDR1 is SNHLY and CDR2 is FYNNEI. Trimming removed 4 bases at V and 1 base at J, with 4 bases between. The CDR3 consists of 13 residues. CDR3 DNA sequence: TGTGCCAGCAGTGCAGGGAACACCGGGGAGCTGTTTTTT. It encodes CASSAGNTGELFF.

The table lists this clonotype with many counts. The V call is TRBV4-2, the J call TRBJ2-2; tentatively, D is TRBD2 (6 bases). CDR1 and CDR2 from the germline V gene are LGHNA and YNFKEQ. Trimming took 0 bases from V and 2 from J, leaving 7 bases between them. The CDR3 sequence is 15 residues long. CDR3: CASSQDGTNTGELFF. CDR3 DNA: TGTGCCAGCAGCCAAGATGGGACTAACACCGGGGAGCTGTTTTTT.

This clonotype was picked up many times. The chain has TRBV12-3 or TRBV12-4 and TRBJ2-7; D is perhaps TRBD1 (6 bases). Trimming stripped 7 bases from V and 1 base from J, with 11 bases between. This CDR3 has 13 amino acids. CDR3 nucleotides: TGTGCCAGCACCCTCGGACAGTCCTACGAGCAGTACTTC. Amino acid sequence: CASTLGQSYEQYF.

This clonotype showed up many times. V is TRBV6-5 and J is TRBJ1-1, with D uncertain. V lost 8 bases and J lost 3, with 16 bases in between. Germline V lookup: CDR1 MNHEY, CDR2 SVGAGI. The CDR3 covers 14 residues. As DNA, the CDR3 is TGTGCCAGCGGTAACAAGGGCCCCTACACTGAAGCTTTCTTT. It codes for CASGNKGPYTEAFF.

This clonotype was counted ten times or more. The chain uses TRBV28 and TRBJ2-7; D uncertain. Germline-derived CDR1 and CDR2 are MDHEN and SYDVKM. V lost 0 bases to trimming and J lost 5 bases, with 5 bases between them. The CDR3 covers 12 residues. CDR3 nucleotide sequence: TGTGCCAGCAGTTTATGGGGTCACGAGCAGTACTTC. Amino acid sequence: CASSLWGHEQYF.